This T cell receptor (beta chain) emerged from a study of OX40 agonist ivuxolimab in advanced cancers. Produced via immunoSEQ multiplex PCR; TCRdb's table is partial and in-frame only. The sample includes roughly 48,000 clones, 85% to 90% seen only once; the top ten take approximately 10%. Germline CDR1 reads LGHNA; CDR2 reads YSLEER. The CDR3 extends over 15 amino acids. The V end was cut by 0 bases, the J end by 0 bases, with 8 bases between. The chain employs TRBV4-3 and TRBJ1-1; unclear D gene. The receptor was derived from an adult with an advanced solid tumor such as melanoma, head and neck, liver or kidney cancer. Sequences were derived from CD4+ or CD8+ T cells sorted from blood, sampled in a trial of the OX40 agonist ivuxolimab. CDR3 bases: TGCGCCAGCAGCCAAGATGAGGAAATGAACACTGAAGCTTTCTTT. It encodes CASSQDEEMNTEAFF.